One TCR beta chain is described in this entry. The entry originates in a study of cytomegalovirus exposure and HLA in healthy donors. Germline CDR1 and CDR2: SEHNR and FQNEAQ (reference sequence). V lost 3 bases, J lost 0 bases, and 15 bases lay in between. The CDR3 is made up of 16 amino acids. PCR primers comprised 60 Vbeta and 13 Jbeta primers. Assay: immunoSEQ multiplex PCR; the TCRdb copy retains only in-frame clones and omits some. In the table there are over 85,000 clones, 60% to 75% of which are singletons. The V call is TRBV7-9, the J call TRBJ2-7; a weak D match, TRBD2 (5 bases). The receptor was isolated from a female donor in good health and CMV-seronegative. The sequenced sample consisted of PBMCs. CDR3 residues: CASSFPPPGSSYEQYF. CDR3 bases: TGTGCCAGCAGCTTCCCTCCCCCGGGGAGCTCCTACGAGCAGTACTTC.